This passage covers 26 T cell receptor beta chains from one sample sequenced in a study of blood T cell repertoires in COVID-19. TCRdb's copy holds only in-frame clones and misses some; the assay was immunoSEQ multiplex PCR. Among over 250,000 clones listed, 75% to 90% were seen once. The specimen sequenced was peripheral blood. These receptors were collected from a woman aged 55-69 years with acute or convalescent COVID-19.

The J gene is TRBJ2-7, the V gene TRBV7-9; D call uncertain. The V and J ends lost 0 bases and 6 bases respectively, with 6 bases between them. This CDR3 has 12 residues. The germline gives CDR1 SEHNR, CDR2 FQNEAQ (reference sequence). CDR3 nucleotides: TGTGCCAGCAGCTTAGCGCTAGGCGAGCAGTACTTC. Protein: CASSLALGEQYF.

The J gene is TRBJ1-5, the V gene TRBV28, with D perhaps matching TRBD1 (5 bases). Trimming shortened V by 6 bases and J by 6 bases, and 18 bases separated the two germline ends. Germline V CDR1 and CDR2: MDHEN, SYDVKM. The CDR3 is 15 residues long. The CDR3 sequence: CASSFVGGGGQPQHF. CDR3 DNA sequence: TGTGCCAGCAGCTTCGTCGGGGGAGGAGGTCAGCCCCAGCATTTT. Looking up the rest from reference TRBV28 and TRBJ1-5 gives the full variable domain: DVKVTQSSRYLVKRTGEKVFLECVQDMDHENMFWYRQDPGLGLRLIYFSYDVKMKEKGDIPEGYSVSREKKERFSLILESASTNQTSMYLCASSFVGGGGQPQHFGDGTRLSIL.

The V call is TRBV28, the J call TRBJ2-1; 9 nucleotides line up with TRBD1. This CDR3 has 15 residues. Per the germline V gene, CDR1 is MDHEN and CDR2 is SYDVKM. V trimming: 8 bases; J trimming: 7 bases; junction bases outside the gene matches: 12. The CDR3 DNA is TGTGCCAGCTGCACCGCGGGACAGGGTAGTAATGAGCAGTTCTTC. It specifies CASCTAGQGSNEQFF. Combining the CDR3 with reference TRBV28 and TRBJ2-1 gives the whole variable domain DVKVTQSSRYLVKRTGEKVFLECVQDMDHENMFWYRQDPGLGLRLIYFSYDVKMKEKGDIPEGYSVSREKKERFSLILESASTNQTSMYLCASCTAGQGSNEQFFGPGTRLTVL.

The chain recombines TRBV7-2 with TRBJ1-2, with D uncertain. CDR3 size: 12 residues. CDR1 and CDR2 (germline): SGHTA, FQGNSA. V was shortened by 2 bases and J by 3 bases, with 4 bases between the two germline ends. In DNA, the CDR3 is TGTGCCAGCAGCTTAATAGACTATGGCTACACCTTC. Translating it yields CASSLIDYGYTF.

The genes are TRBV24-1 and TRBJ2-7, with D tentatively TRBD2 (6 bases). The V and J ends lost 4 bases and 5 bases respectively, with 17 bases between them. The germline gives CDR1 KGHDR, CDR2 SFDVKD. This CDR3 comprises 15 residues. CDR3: CATSEKGHGGHEQYF. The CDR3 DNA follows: TGTGCCACCAGTGAGAAGGGTCACGGGGGTCACGAGCAGTACTTC.

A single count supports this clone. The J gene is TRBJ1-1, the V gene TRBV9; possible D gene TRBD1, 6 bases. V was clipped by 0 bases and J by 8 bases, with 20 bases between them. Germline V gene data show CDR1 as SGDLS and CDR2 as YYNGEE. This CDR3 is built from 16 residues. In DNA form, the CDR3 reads TGTGCCAGCAGCGTAGGGGCGATGTGGACAGAACACGAAGCTTTCTTT. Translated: CASSVGAMWTEHEAFF.

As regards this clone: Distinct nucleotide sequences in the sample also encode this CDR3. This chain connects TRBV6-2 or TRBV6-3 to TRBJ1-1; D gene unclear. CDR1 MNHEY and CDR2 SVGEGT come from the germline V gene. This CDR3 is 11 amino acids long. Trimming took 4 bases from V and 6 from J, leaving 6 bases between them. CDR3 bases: TGTGCCAGCAGTTGGGGAGCTGAAGCTTTCTTT. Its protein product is CASSWGAEAFF.

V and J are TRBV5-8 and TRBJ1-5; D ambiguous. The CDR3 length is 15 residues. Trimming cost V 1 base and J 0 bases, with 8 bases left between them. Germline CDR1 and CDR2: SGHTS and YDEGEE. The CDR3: CASSLRGHSNQPQHF. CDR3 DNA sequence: TGTGCCAGCAGCTTGCGGGGTCATAGCAATCAGCCCCAGCATTTT.

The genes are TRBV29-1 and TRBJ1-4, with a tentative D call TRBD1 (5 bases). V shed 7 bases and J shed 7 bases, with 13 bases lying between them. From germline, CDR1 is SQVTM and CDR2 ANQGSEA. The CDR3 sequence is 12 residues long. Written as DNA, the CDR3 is TGCAGCGCCGGAGTGGGGCTTGAAAAACTGTTTTTT. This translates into CSAGVGLEKLFF.

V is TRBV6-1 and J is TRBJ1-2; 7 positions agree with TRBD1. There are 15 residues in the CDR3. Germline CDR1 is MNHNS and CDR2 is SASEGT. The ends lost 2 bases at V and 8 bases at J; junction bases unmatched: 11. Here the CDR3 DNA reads TGTGCCAGCAGTGAAAGGGGACAGACCCCGGTCGGCTACACCTTC. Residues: CASSERGQTPVGYTF.

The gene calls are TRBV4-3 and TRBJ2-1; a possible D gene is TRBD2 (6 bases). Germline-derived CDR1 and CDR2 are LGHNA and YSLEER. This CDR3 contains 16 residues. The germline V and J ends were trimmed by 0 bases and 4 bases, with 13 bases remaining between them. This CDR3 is CASSQDFGGKYNEQFF. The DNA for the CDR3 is TGCGCCAGCAGCCAAGATTTTGGCGGGAAGTACAATGAGCAGTTCTTC.

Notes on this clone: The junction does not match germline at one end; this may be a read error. The DNA of the CDR3 is TGTGCCAGCAGCCCCAGACAGGATATTTGCCCCAGATTT. The encoded protein is CASSPRQDICPRF. The chain carries TRBV3-1 (or the pseudogene TRBV3-2) and TRBJ1-1; TRBD1 is a possible D gene (6 bases). The V gene's germline CDR1 is LGHDT and CDR2 YNNKEL (reference sequence). The CDR3 is 13 residues long.

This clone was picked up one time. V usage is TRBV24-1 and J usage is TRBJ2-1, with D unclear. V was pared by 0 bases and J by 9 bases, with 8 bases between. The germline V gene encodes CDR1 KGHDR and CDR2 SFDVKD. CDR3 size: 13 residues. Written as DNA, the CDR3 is TGTGCCACCAGTGATTTGCAAAGAGGTGAGCAGTTCTTC. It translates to CATSDLQRGEQFF.

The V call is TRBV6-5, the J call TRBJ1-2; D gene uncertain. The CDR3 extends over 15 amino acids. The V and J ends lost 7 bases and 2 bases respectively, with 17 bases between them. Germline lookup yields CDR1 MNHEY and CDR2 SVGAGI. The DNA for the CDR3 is TGTGCCAGCAAACTTACCGGGAGCCAGAACTATGGCTACACCTTC. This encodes CASKLTGSQNYGYTF.

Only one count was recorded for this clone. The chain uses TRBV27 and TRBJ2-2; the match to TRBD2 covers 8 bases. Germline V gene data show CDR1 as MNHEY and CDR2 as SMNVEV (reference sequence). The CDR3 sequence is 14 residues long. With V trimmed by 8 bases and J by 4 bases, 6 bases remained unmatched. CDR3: CASRLLAGTGELFF. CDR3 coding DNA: TGTGCCAGCCGACTTCTAGCGGGCACCGGGGAGCTGTTTTTT.

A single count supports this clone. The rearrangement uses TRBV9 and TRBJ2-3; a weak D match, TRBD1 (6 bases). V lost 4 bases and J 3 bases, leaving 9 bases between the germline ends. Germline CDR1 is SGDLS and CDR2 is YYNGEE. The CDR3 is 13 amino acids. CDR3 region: CASSITGTDTQYF. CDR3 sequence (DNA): TGTGCCAGCAGCATCACAGGGACAGATACGCAGTATTTT.

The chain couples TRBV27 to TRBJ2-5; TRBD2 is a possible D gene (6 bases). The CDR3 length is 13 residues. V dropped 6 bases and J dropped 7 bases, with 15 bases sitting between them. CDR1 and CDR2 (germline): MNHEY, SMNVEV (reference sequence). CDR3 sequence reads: CASRSGAGGTQYF. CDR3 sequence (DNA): TGTGCCAGCAGATCCGGGGCCGGGGGGACCCAGTACTTC.

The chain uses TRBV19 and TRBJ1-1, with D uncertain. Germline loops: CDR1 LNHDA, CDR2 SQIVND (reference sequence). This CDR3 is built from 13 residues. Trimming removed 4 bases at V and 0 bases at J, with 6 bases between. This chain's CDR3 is CASSTKMNTEAFF. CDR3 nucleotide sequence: TGTGCCAGTAGTACTAAGATGAACACTGAAGCTTTCTTT.

The CDR3: CASSLAGGHSTDTQYF. CDR3 coding DNA: TGTGCCAGCAGCTTAGCCGGGGGGCATAGCACAGATACGCAGTATTTT. This chain connects TRBV11-2 to TRBJ2-3, with a possible D match to TRBD2 (7 bases). Germline CDR1 is SGHAT and CDR2 is FQNNGV. This CDR3 spans 16 amino acids. Trimming shortened V by 1 base and J by 0 bases, and 11 bases separated the two germline ends. Full variable domain (rest looked up from reference TRBV11-2 and TRBJ2-3): EAGVAQSPRYKIIEKRQSVAFWCNPISGHATLYWYQQILGQGPKLLIQFQNNGVVDDSQLPKDRFSAERLKGVDSTLKIQPAKLEDSAVYLCASSLAGGHSTDTQYFGPGTRLTVL.

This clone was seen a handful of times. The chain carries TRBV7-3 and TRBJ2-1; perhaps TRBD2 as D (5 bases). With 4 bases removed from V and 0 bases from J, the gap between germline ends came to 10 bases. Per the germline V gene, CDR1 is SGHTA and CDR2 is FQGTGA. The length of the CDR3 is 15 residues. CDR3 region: CASSSPGSSYNEQFF. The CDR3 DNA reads TGTGCCAGCAGCTCCCCGGGGAGCTCCTACAATGAGCAGTTCTTC. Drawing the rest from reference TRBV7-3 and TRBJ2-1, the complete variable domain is GAGVSQTPSNKVTEKGKYVELRCDPISGHTALYWYRQSLGQGPEFLIYFQGTGAADDSGLPNDRFFAVRPEGSVSTLKIQRTERGDSAVYLCASSSPGSSYNEQFFGPGTRLTVL.

CDR3 coding DNA: TGTGCCAGCAAAGTAGGGGGAAACACCGGGGAGCTGTTTTTT. This gives the protein CASKVGGNTGELFF. The chain couples TRBV5-4 to TRBJ2-2; possibly TRBD1 for D (6 bases). The V end was cut by 6 bases, the J end by 2 bases, with 11 bases between. The CDR3 runs 14 residues. Germline V gene sequence: CDR1 SGHNT, CDR2 YYREEE (reference sequence). Full variable domain (rest looked up from reference TRBV5-4 and TRBJ2-2): ETGVTQSPTHLIKTRGQQVTLRCSSQSGHNTVSWYQQALGQGPQFIFQYYREEENGRGNFPPRFSGLQFPNYSSELNVNALELDDSALYLCASKVGGNTGELFFGEGSRLTVL.

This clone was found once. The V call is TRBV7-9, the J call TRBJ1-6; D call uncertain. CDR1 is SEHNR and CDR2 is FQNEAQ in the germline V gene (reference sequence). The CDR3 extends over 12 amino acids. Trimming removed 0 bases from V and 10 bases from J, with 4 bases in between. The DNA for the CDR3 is TGTGCCAGCAGCTTAGCGCGATCACCCCTCCACTTT. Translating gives CASSLARSPLHF.

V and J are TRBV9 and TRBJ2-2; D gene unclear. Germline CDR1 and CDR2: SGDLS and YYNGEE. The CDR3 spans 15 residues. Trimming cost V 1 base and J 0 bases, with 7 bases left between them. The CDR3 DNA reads TGTGCCAGCAGCGTAACCGCGACGAACACCGGGGAGCTGTTTTTT. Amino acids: CASSVTATNTGELFF.

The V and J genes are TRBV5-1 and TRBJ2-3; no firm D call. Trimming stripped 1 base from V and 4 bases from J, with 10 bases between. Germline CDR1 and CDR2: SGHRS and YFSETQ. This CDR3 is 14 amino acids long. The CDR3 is CASSLLQSADTQYF. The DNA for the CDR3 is TGCGCCAGCAGCTTGCTGCAGTCTGCAGATACGCAGTATTTT.

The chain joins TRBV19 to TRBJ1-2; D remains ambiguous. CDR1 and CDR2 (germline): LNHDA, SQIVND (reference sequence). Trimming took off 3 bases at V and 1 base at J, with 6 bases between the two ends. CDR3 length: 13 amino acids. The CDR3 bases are TGTGCCAGTAGTATCGGAGTTAACTATGGCTACACCTTC. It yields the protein CASSIGVNYGYTF.

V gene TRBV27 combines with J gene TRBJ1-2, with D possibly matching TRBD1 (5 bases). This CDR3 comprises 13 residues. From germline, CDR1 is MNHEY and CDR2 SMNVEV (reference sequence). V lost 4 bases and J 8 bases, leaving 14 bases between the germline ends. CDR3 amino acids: CASSSWGLGGYTF. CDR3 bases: TGTGCCAGCAGTTCGTGGGGCTTGGGAGGCTACACCTTC.